This T cell receptor (beta chain) was recovered during a study of cytomegalovirus exposure and HLA in healthy donors. Study information: From HLA-typed donors, an early data release held tens of millions of unique TCRs.

The study, taken as a whole, reports: Confirmation was obtained in vitro that a few CMV-associated chains are specific for CMV antigens. Altogether, some 170 TCR beta chains were recorded as cytomegalovirus-associated.

The CDR3 spans 12 residues. CDR1 and CDR2 (germline): SGHAT, FQNNGV. V was trimmed by 5 bases and J by 5 bases, leaving 9 bases between them. Notes on this clone: Its antigen is not identified.

The primer mix had 60 Vbeta and 13 Jbeta primers. The authors' processing: An analysis performed later counted 74 million or so unique TCR beta chains (roughly 11 million of them shared). TCRdb keeps only in-frame clones here, not all; method: immunoSEQ multiplex PCR. V and J calls plus clone size are reproduced from that table; the DNA served to infer D and trimming. There are some 150,000 clones in the sample; roughly 80% occur only once, and 1.5% to 2% lies in the top ten. This clonotype was obtained from a female donor in good health and CMV-seronegative. What was sequenced was PBMCs. The V and J genes are TRBV11-2 and TRBJ1-1, with unresolved D. The CDR3 DNA reads TGTGCCAGCAGCCCGAGGAAGACTGAAGCTTTCTTT. This gives the protein CASSPRKTEAFF.